One sample yielded the 8 T cell receptor beta chains listed below, sequenced in a study of blood T cell repertoires in COVID-19 (dated by TCRdb to about 2020). Libraries were prepared through the immunoSEQ multiplex PCR assay. TCRdb's version of the immuneACCESS table is confined to in-frame rearrangements and falls short of the full clone set. An unresolved V gene accounts for under half of the shortfall where checked; the remainder is of unknown origin. This sample lists some 100,000 clones; 86% were detected once. The top ten constitute 25% of the sample. Sequencing used peripheral blood. These receptors were collected from a human donor in a cohort sampled during active COVID-19.

V gene TRBV14 combines with J gene TRBJ2-5; 7 nucleotides agree with TRBD2. The CDR3 runs to 15 residues. Unmatched junction bases numbered 11, after V lost 4 bases and J lost 6 bases. Germline CDR1 and CDR2: SGHDN and FVKESK. CDR3 in amino acids: CASSPTLGGEQTQYF. The DNA of the CDR3 is TGTGCCAGCAGCCCCACCCTGGGGGGGGAACAGACCCAGTACTTC.

This clone rates as medium-sized (0.01 to 0.1%). The CDR3 spells CASTLRAGLYEQYF. CDR3 nucleotides: TGTGCCAGCACCCTCCGGGCGGGACTCTACGAGCAGTACTTC. The gene calls are TRBV7-2 and TRBJ2-7, with D perhaps matching TRBD2 (6 bases). The V gene's germline CDR1 is SGHTA and CDR2 FQGNSA. This CDR3 is 14 amino acids long. The V and J ends lost 7 bases and 3 bases respectively, with 16 bases between them.

This clone is a singleton in its sample. The V and J genes are TRBV7-7 and TRBJ2-5; 10 nucleotides match TRBD2. Germline assignment: CDR1 SSHAT and CDR2 FNYEAQ (reference sequence). V lost 5 bases and J lost 7; bases outside the gene matches: 13. This CDR3 is 16 amino acids long. Written as DNA, the CDR3 is TGTGCCAGCAGCCGGGACAGTGGGACTAGCGAGGGGACCCAGTACTTC. Translating it yields CASSRDSGTSEGTQYF.

This sequence joins TRBV29-1 and TRBJ2-1, with D possibly TRBD2 on 5 matching bases. The CDR3 consists of 16 residues. Germline V gives CDR1 SQVTM, CDR2 ANQGSEA. V was clipped by 3 bases and J by 1 base, with 16 bases between them. The CDR3, as DNA: TGCAGCGTTGATCCGGGTGGGAGATGGTCCTACAATGAGCAGTTCTTC. This codes for CSVDPGGRWSYNEQFF.

The chain combines TRBV6-1 with TRBJ1-5; no firm D call. This CDR3 is built from 14 residues. Trimming shortened V by 1 base and J by 7 bases, and 11 bases separated the two germline ends. CDR1 and CDR2 from the germline V gene are MNHNS and SASEGT. The CDR3 DNA reads as TGTGCCAGCAGTGAAGTCTGGGGAGGCCAGCCCCAGCATTTT. It codes for CASSEVWGGQPQHF.

The V and J genes are TRBV9 and TRBJ2-7; TRBD1 is a possible D gene (6 bases). Germline CDR1 is SGDLS and CDR2 is YYNGEE. The CDR3 extends over 14 amino acids. The ends were cut back, 0 bases at V and 7 bases at J, with 14 bases in the middle. CDR3 residues: CASSVDQGFGEQYF. The CDR3 DNA reads TGTGCCAGCAGCGTAGATCAGGGGTTTGGGGAGCAGTACTTC.

The chain employs TRBV11-2 and TRBJ1-2, with TRBD1 identical over 9 bases. With V trimmed by 0 bases and J by 8 bases, 13 bases remained unmatched. CDR3 size: 17 residues. Looked up from germline, CDR1 is SGHAT and CDR2 is FQNNGV. The CDR3 sequence: CASSLDPQQGARRGYTF. The CDR3 DNA sequence: TGTGCCAGCAGCTTAGATCCCCAACAGGGGGCGCGTAGGGGCTACACCTTC.

This clone came up a few times. The chain recombines TRBV5-4 with TRBJ1-2; D unresolved. Germline CDR1 SGHNT, CDR2 YYREEE (reference sequence). This CDR3 comprises 14 residues. V lost 2 bases and J lost 5, with 13 bases in between. The CDR3 region has the DNA TGTGCCAGCAGCTTATCAGGACTCACGTATGGCTACACCTTC. Protein sequence: CASSLSGLTYGYTF.